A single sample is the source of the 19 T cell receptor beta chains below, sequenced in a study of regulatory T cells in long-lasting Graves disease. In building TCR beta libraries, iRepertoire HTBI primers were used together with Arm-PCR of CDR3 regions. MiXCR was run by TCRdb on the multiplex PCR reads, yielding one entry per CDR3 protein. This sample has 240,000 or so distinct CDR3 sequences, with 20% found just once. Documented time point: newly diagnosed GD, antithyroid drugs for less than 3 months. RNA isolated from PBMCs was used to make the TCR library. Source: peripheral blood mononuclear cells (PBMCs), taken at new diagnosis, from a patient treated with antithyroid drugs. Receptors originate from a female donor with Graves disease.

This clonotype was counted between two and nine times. The CDR3 spells CASRETDSSIYF. The CDR3 DNA reads as TGTGCCAGCAGAGAAACGGATTCCTCCATATATTTT. The V and J genes are TRBV28 and TRBJ1-3; D is ambiguous. Trimming removed 6 bases from V and 11 bases from J, with 14 bases in between. Germline V CDR1 and CDR2: MDHEN, SYDVKM. The CDR3 is made up of 12 amino acids.

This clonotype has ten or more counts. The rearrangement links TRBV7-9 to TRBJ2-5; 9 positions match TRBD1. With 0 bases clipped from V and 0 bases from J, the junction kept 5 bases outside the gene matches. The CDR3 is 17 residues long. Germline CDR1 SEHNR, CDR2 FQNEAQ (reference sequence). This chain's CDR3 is CASSLATGGEYQETQYF. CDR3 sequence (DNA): TGTGCCAGCAGCTTAGCCACAGGGGGCGAGTACCAAGAGACCCAGTACTTC.

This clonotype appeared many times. CDR3 DNA: TGCAGTGCTCAAACTCACGGCCTTACCATTCAGTACTTC. Translating gives CSAQTHGLTIQYF. The J gene is TRBJ2-4, the V gene TRBV20-1; D is ambiguous. Germline lookup yields CDR1 DFQATT and CDR2 SNEGSKA (reference sequence). The CDR3 has 13 residues. Trimming removed 5 bases at V and 9 bases at J, with 17 bases between.

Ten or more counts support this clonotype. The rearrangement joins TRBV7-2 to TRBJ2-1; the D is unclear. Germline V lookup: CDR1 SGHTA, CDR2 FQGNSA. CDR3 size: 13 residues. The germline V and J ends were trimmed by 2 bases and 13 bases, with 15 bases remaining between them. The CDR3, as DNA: TGTGCCAGCAGCTTAAGTCCCGCTAGTTCCCAGTTCTTC. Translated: CASSLSPASSQFF.

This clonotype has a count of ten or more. The CDR3 loop is CSAPRQRGGLADTQYF. The CDR3 coding sequence is TGCAGTGCTCCTAGACAGCGGGGAGGACTTGCGGATACGCAGTATTTT. The chain recombines TRBV20-1 with TRBJ2-3; TRBD2 aligns across 7 bases. Germline CDR1 reads DFQATT; CDR2 reads SNEGSKA (reference sequence). The V gene end was trimmed by 5 bases and the J gene end by 6 bases; junction bases not matched to a gene: 17. The CDR3 extends over 16 amino acids.

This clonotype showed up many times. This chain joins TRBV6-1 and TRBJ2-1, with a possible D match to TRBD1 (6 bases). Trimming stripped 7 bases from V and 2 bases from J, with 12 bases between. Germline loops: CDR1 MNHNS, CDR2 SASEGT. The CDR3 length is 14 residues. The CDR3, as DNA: TGTGCCAGCACGTCGGGACATACCTACAATGAGCAGTTCTTC. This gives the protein CASTSGHTYNEQFF.

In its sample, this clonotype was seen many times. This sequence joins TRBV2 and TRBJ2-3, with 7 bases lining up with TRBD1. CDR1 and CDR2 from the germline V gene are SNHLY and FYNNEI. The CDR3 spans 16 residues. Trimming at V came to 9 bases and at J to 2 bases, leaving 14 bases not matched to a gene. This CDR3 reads CASSADRDRYTDTQYF. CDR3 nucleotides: TGTGCCAGTAGCGCAGATCGGGACAGATACACAGATACGCAGTATTTT.

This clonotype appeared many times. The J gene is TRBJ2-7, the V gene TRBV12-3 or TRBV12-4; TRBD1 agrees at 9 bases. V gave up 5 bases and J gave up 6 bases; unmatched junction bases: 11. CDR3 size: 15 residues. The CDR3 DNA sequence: TGTGCCAGCAGTATCGCCGGGACAGGGTATGGCGAGCAGTACTTC. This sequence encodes CASSIAGTGYGEQYF.

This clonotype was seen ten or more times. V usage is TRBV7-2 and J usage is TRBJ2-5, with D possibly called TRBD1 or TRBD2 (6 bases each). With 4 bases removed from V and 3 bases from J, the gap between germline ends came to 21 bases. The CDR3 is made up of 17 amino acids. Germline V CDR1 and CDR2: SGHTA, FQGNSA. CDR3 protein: CASSSFPRVGGKETQYF. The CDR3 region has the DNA TGTGCCAGCAGCTCGTTCCCCCGCGTGGGGGGCAAAGAGACCCAGTACTTC.

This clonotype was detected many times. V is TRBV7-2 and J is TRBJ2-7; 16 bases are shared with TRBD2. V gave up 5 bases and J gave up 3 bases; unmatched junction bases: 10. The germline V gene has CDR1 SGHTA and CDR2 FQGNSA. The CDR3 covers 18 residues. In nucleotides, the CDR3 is TGTGCCAGCAGCCCCCAAGGGACTAGCGGGGGGGCCAACTACGAGCAGTACTTC. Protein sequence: CASSPQGTSGGANYEQYF.

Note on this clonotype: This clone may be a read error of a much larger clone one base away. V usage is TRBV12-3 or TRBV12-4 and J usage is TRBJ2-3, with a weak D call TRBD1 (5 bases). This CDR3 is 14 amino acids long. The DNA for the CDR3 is TGTGCCAGCAGTTTAGCGTCGACAGAAGATACGAAGTATTTT. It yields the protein CASSLASTEDTKYF.

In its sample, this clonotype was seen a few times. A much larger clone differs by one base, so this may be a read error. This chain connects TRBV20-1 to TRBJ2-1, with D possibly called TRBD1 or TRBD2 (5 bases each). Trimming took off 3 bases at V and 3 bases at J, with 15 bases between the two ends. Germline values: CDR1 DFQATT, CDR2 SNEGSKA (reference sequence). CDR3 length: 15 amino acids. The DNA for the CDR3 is TGCAGTGCTAGCCGGGACCCCACCATCTACAATGAGCAGTTCTTC. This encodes CSASRDPTIYNEQFF.

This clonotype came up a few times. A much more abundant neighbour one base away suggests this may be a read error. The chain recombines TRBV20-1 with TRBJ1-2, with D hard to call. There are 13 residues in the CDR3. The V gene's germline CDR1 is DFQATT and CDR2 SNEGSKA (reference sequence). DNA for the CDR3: TGCAGTGCTGTGGCTGAGATCTCCTATGGCTGCACCTTC. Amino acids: CSAVAEISYGCTF.

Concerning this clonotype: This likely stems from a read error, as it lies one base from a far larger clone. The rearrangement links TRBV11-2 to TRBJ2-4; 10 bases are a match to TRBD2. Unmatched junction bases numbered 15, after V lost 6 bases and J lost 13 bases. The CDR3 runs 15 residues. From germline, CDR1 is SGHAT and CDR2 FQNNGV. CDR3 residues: CASSSSGRAYNEQYF. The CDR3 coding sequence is TGTGCCAGCAGTTCGAGCGGGAGGGCCTACAATGAGCAGTACTTC.

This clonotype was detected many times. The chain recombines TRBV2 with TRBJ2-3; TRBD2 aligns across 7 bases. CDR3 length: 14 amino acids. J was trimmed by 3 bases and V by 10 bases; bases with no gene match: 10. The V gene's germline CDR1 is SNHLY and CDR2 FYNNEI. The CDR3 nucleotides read TGTGCCACCACCTGGGGCGGGGGAACAGATACGCAGTATTTT. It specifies CATTWGGGTDTQYF.

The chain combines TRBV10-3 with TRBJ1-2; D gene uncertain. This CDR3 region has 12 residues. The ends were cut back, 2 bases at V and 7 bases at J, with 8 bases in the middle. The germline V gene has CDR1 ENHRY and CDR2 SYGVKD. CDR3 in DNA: TGTGCCATCAGTGAGGAGGGCCGTGGCTACACCTTC. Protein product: CAISEEGRGYTF.

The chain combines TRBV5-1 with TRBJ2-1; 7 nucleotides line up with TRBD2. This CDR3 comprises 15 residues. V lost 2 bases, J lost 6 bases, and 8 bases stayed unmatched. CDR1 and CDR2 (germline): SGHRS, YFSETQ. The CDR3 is CASSFREDPLNEQFF. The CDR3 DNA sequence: TGCGCCAGCAGCTTTCGGGAGGACCCCCTCAATGAGCAGTTCTTC. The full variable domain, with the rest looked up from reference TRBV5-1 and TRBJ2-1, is KAGVTQTPRYLIKTRGQQVTLSCSPISGHRSVSWYQQTPGQGLQFLFEYFSETQRNKGNFPGRFSGRQFSNSRSEMNVSTLELGDSALYLCASSFREDPLNEQFFGPGTRLTVL.

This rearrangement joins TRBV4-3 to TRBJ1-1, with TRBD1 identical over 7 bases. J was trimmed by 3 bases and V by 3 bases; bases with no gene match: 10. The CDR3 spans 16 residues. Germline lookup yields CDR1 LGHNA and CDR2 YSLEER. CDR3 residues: CASSHLRAGGDTEAFF. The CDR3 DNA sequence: TGCGCCAGCAGCCACCTAAGGGCAGGGGGGGACACTGAAGCTTTCTTT.

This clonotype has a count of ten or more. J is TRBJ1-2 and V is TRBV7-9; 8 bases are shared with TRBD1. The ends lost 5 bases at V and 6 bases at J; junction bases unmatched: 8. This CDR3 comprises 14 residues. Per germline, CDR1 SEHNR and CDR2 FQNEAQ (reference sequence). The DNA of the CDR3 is TGTGCCAGCAGCACATTAGACAGGGGCCATGGCTACACCTTC. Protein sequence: CASSTLDRGHGYTF.